The 17 T cell receptor beta chains presented below share a single source sample, sequenced in a study of cytomegalovirus exposure and HLA in healthy donors. 13 Jbeta primers and 60 Vbeta primers were used for the PCR. Measured with immunoSEQ multiplex PCR; TCRdb has only the in-frame clones, and not every one. The sample consists of 100,000 or so clones, 79% of them appearing once. The sequenced sample was PBMCs. Every receptor here comes from a female donor in good health and CMV-seropositive.

Notes on this clone: Additional DNA sequences in this sample encode the identical CDR3. This chain links TRBV19 with TRBJ1-6; D is perhaps TRBD1 (5 bases). CDR3 length equals 15 residues. Germline-derived CDR1 and CDR2 are LNHDA and SQIVND (reference sequence). V gave up 5 bases and J gave up 3 bases, with 11 bases separating them. CDR3 nucleotide sequence: TGTGCCAGTAGTCCTACAGGAAACTATAATTCACCCCTCCACTTT. It translates to CASSPTGNYNSPLHF.

V and J are TRBV4-1 and TRBJ2-3, with TRBD2 matching 12 bases. CDR1 MGHRA and CDR2 YSYEKL come from the germline V gene. The J segment lost 5 bases and the V segment lost 4 bases, leaving 7 bases of the junction unmatched. The CDR3 extends over 16 amino acids. The CDR3 spells CASSLGASGRGDTQYF. Here the CDR3 DNA reads TGCGCCAGCAGCCTGGGGGCTAGCGGGAGGGGAGATACGCAGTATTTT.

The chain is built from TRBV5-1 and TRBJ2-1; a weak D match, TRBD1 (5 bases). V was shortened by 4 bases and J by 7 bases, with 15 bases between the two germline ends. Germline CDR1 reads SGHRS; CDR2 reads YFSETQ. This CDR3 is 14 amino acids long. The CDR3 region is CASSGAGLGNEQFF. The CDR3 nucleotides are TGCGCCAGCAGCGGGGCAGGTCTCGGAAATGAGCAGTTCTTC.

V usage is TRBV10-3 and J usage is TRBJ1-5; D is unclear. The CDR3 is 14 amino acids. Germline CDR1 reads ENHRY; CDR2 reads SYGVKD. V lost 5 bases, J lost 0 bases, and 8 bases lay in between. The CDR3 loop reads CAISISLSNQPQHF. The CDR3 DNA sequence: TGTGCCATCAGTATTTCACTTAGCAATCAGCCCCAGCATTTT.

J is TRBJ1-1 and V is TRBV19; 7 bases fit TRBD1. Trimming removed 10 bases from V and 0 bases from J; junction bases left unmatched: 8. The CDR3 covers 14 residues. CDR1 and CDR2 (germline): LNHDA, SQIVND (reference sequence). The chain's CDR3 is CATRQGNVNTEAFF. The CDR3 DNA reads as TGTGCCACCAGACAGGGTAACGTGAACACTGAAGCTTTCTTT. The full variable domain, completed using reference TRBV19 and TRBJ1-1, is DGGITQSPKYLFRKEGQNVTLSCEQNLNHDAMYWYRQDPGQGLRLIYYSQIVNDFQKGDIAEGYSVSREKKESFPLTVTSAQKNPTAFYLCATRQGNVNTEAFFGQGTRLTVV.

As concerns this clone: The junction departs from germline at one end; a sequencing error may be responsible. The rearrangement joins TRBV19 to TRBJ2-1; 9 nucleotides agree with TRBD2. Germline V gene lookup returns CDR1 LNHDA and CDR2 SQIVND (reference sequence). CDR3 size: 15 residues. CDR3 in amino acids: CACSRLSGSLNEQFF. In nucleotides, the CDR3 is TGTGCCTGTAGTCGCCTTAGCGGGAGTTTGAATGAGCAGTTCTTC.

The rearrangement links TRBV27 to TRBJ2-5; D may be TRBD1 (7 bases). V was shortened by 3 bases and J by 7 bases, with 18 bases between the two germline ends. CDR1 MNHEY and CDR2 SMNVEV come from the germline V gene (reference sequence). The CDR3 is made up of 15 amino acids. CDR3 sequence: CASSLLRGQGGTQYF. The CDR3 region has the DNA TGTGCCAGCAGTTTGCTCCGGGGTCAGGGGGGGACCCAGTACTTC.

This chain uses TRBV30 with TRBJ2-7; D possibly corresponds to TRBD2 (6 bases). The CDR3 extends over 12 amino acids. Trimming took off 0 bases at V and 5 bases at J, with 8 bases between the two ends. Germline V gene lookup returns CDR1 GTSNPN and CDR2 SVGIG (reference sequence). CDR3 loop: CAWSVGGDEQYF. As DNA, the CDR3 is TGTGCCTGGAGTGTCGGGGGTGACGAGCAGTACTTC.

This clone was picked up a small number of times. This chain joins TRBV11-3 and TRBJ2-7; weak D call: TRBD2 (7 bases). Germline CDR1 SGHNT, CDR2 YENEEA. The V end lost 0 bases, the J end lost 3 bases, and 15 bases lay between the germline ends. The CDR3 runs to 16 residues. The CDR3 region has the DNA TGTGCCAGCAGCTTAGAGGGGGGGCCACTTCGCTACGAGCAGTACTTC. It is translated as CASSLEGGPLRYEQYF.

CDR3: CSVLGGQGVFNTQYF. The CDR3 nucleotides are TGCAGCGTGCTGGGGGGACAGGGAGTTTTCAATACGCAGTATTTT. The chain carries TRBV29-1 and TRBJ2-3; 9 positions match TRBD1. V lost 6 bases to trimming and J lost 7 bases; unmatched junction nucleotides: 14. CDR1 SQVTM and CDR2 ANQGSEA come from the germline V gene. The CDR3 runs 15 residues.

The CDR3 DNA is TGTGCCAGCAGTTCGGGGTCTATCGGCTACACCTTC. Amino acid sequence: CASSSGSIGYTF. The V gene is TRBV6-4, the J gene TRBJ1-2, with unresolved D. Germline lookup yields CDR1 MRHNA and CDR2 SNTAGT. The CDR3 spans 12 residues. With 5 bases removed from V and 8 bases from J, the gap between germline ends came to 12 bases.

This clone showed up just once. The chain recombines TRBV7-9 with TRBJ2-3, with 9 positions matching TRBD1. V gave up 1 base and J gave up 4 bases; unmatched junction bases: 3. From germline, CDR1 is SEHNR and CDR2 FQNEAQ (reference sequence). There are 15 residues in the CDR3. The CDR3 loop is CASSLDRGLPDTQYF. DNA for the CDR3: TGTGCCAGCAGCTTAGACAGGGGGCTGCCAGATACGCAGTATTTT.

This sequence joins TRBV27 and TRBJ1-1; a weak D match, TRBD1 (6 bases). Germline CDR1 and CDR2: MNHEY and SMNVEV (reference sequence). CDR3 length equals 13 residues. Trimming left V 6 bases short and J 5 bases short, with 13 bases between. CDR3 amino acids: CASSAGVGTEAFF. DNA for the CDR3: TGTGCCAGCAGCGCAGGGGTAGGAACTGAAGCTTTCTTT.

J is TRBJ1-3 and V is TRBV7-8, with TRBD1 matching over 7 bases. The length of the CDR3 is 20 residues. The J segment lost 0 bases and the V segment lost 3 bases, leaving 17 bases of the junction unmatched. In germline, CDR1 is SGHVS, CDR2 FQNEAQ. The CDR3 loop is CASSFNRDRFLGGSGNTIYF. The CDR3 DNA follows: TGTGCCAGCAGCTTCAACCGGGACAGATTTCTAGGGGGCTCTGGAAACACCATATATTTT.

The rearrangement joins TRBV6-4 to TRBJ2-2, with 7 bases aligning to TRBD1. The CDR3 has 15 amino acids. Losses at the gene ends were 5 bases for V and 8 bases for J; bases not matched to a gene: 11. Germline V gene data show CDR1 as MRHNA and CDR2 as SNTAGT. CDR3 coding DNA: TGTGCCAGCAGTCCAACCCCGGGACAGACAGGGGAGCTGTTTTTT. Protein sequence: CASSPTPGQTGELFF.

V gene TRBV5-8 combines with J gene TRBJ1-5; TRBD1 is a possible D gene (6 bases). V was cut by 4 bases and J by 1 base, with 18 bases left in between. Germline assignment: CDR1 SGHTS and CDR2 YDEGEE. The CDR3 covers 17 residues. CDR3 in amino acids: CASSTGQISSSNQPQHF. In nucleotides, the CDR3 is TGTGCCAGCAGCACCGGACAGATTAGTTCAAGCAATCAGCCCCAGCATTTT.

The CDR3 loop is CASSGGPGTGSEKLFF. The CDR3 DNA reads as TGTGCCAGCAGTGGGGGACCCGGGACAGGGTCTGAAAAACTGTTTTTT. The chain uses TRBV2 and TRBJ1-4, with TRBD1 identical over 9 bases. V shed 4 bases, J shed 7 bases, and the junction held 10 bases outside the gene matches. This CDR3 region has 16 residues. The V gene's germline CDR1 is SNHLY and CDR2 FYNNEI. The full variable domain, in which reference TRBV2 and TRBJ1-4 provide the parts outside the CDR3, is EPEVTQTPSHQVTQMGQEVILRCVPISNHLYFYWYRQILGQKVEFLVSFYNNEISEKSEIFDDQFSVERPDGSNFTLKIRSTKLEDSAMYFCASSGGPGTGSEKLFFGSGTQLSVL.